These 28 T cell receptor beta chains were all obtained from the same sample, sequenced in a study of T-cell memory formation after mild COVID-19. TCRdb used MiXCR to reprocess the 5' RACE reads, holding one entry per CDR3 protein. The repertoire holds a few hundred thousand distinct CDR3 sequences, over 25% seen once, with roughly 13% in the top ten. Sequencing was done on a sample of PBMCs or a T cell subset sorted from them (not recorded which). The receptors originated from an adult woman who had mild COVID-19 (a few samples of this study predate the infection). Cell type and time point are not known.

The gene calls are TRBV5-1 and TRBJ1-5; D call uncertain. V lost 0 bases to trimming and J lost 2 bases, with 6 bases between them. Looked up from germline, CDR1 is SGHRS and CDR2 is YFSETQ. The CDR3 covers 14 residues. DNA for the CDR3: TGCGCCAGCAGCTTGGACGGCGGCAATCAGCCCCAGCATTTT. Translating gives CASSLDGGNQPQHF.

This chain links TRBV6-5 with TRBJ2-5; TRBD2 matches 15 bases. V shed 5 bases, J shed 3 bases, and the junction held 7 bases outside the gene matches. Germline V gene sequence: CDR1 MNHEY, CDR2 SVGAGI. The CDR3 contains 17 residues. Written as DNA, the CDR3 is TGTGCCAGCAGTAAGAGGACTAGCGGGAGGGCAAAAGAGACCCAGTACTTC. It codes for CASSKRTSGRAKETQYF.

This clonotype has only a few counts. The genes are TRBV24-1 and TRBJ2-2; D tentatively fits TRBD1 or TRBD2 (6 bases each). V gave up 2 bases and J gave up 3 bases, with 18 bases separating them. The CDR3 is 18 residues long. Germline CDR1 reads KGHDR; CDR2 reads SFDVKD. The CDR3 region is CATSDWGLRDKDTGELFF. The CDR3 DNA is TGTGCCACCAGTGATTGGGGACTCCGGGACAAGGACACCGGGGAGCTGTTTTTT.

V is TRBV30 and J is TRBJ2-1, with D unclear. Germline CDR1 reads GTSNPN; CDR2 reads SVGIG (reference sequence). The CDR3 is made up of 10 amino acids. Trimming took 5 bases from V and 10 from J, leaving 9 bases between them. CDR3 sequence (DNA): TGTGCCTGGGACCAAGCAGAGCAGTTCTTC. It codes for CAWDQAEQFF.

This clonotype was picked up a small number of times. The chain couples TRBV12-3 or TRBV12-4 to TRBJ1-2; 10 bases line up with TRBD1. This CDR3 has 14 residues. After removal of 8 bases from V and 2 bases from J, the junction contained 5 bases not matched to a gene. The CDR3 region has the DNA TGTGCCAGCTGGCGGACAGGGGGAAACTATGGCTACACCTTC. It specifies CASWRTGGNYGYTF.

This clonotype was counted only a few times. This chain uses TRBV13 with TRBJ2-7; 10 nucleotides line up with TRBD2. The CDR3 loop spans 14 amino acids. Looked up from germline, CDR1 is PRHDT and CDR2 is FYEKMQ (reference sequence). Trimming cost V 5 bases and J 5 bases; bases outside gene matches: 6. The CDR3 reads CASSRPGTSDEQYF. In nucleotides, the CDR3 is TGTGCCAGCAGCCGTCCCGGGACTAGCGACGAGCAGTACTTC. Full variable domain (outside the CDR3, taken from reference TRBV13 and TRBJ2-7): AAGVIQSPRHLIKEKRETATLKCYPIPRHDTVYWYQQGPGQDPQFLISFYEKMQSDKGSIPDRFSAQQFSDYHSELNMSSLELGDSALYFCASSRPGTSDEQYFGPGTRLTVT.

The rearrangement joins TRBV29-1 to TRBJ2-7, with D uncertain. Trimming pared 4 bases from V and 1 base from J, leaving 8 bases between. Germline CDR1 SQVTM, CDR2 ANQGSEA. The CDR3 is 12 residues long. The CDR3 DNA is TGCAGCGTTGGTGAGGTTTCCTACGAGCAGTACTTC. Translation: CSVGEVSYEQYF.

The sample holds a few counts of this clonotype. The rearrangement joins TRBV5-1 to TRBJ2-2; maybe TRBD1 (5 bases). Trimming cost V 0 bases and J 4 bases, with 13 bases left between them. The CDR3 extends over 16 amino acids. Germline CDR1 and CDR2: SGHRS and YFSETQ. DNA for the CDR3: TGCGCCAGCAGCTTGGTTTCAGGGCGGCGCACCGGGGAGCTGTTTTTT. Translating gives CASSLVSGRRTGELFF.

V usage is TRBV6-4 and J usage is TRBJ2-3; 8 positions agree with TRBD2. Germline CDR1 and CDR2: MRHNA and SNTAGT. After removal of 8 bases from V and 0 bases from J, the junction contained 22 bases not matched to a gene. CDR3 size: 20 residues. In DNA form, the CDR3 reads TGTGCCAGCCGCGCTCCAGAGCAAAGGAATGCTAGCGGGAGCACAGATACGCAGTATTTT. This codes for CASRAPEQRNASGSTDTQYF.

This clonotype appeared a few times. The chain combines TRBV20-1 with TRBJ2-1; D is perhaps TRBD1 (6 bases). CDR3 length: 16 residues. V was trimmed by 1 base and J by 5 bases, leaving 18 bases between them. The germline V gene encodes CDR1 DFQATT and CDR2 SNEGSKA (reference sequence). In nucleotides, the CDR3 is TGCAGTGCTAGAGCGTACTTACAGGGTTTTGACAATGAGCAGTTCTTC. Its protein product is CSARAYLQGFDNEQFF.

This sequence joins TRBV7-9 and TRBJ2-2; D is uncertain. CDR1 SEHNR and CDR2 FQNEAQ come from the germline V gene (reference sequence). V lost 4 bases, J lost 2 bases, and 23 bases lay in between. The CDR3 has 19 residues. Here the CDR3 DNA reads TGTGCCAGCAGCTCCGAGACGACTCGGTTCCATTTCAACACCGGGGAGCTGTTTTTT. This translates into CASSSETTRFHFNTGELFF.

This clonotype was counted a few times. The chain carries TRBV6-2 or TRBV6-3 and TRBJ2-7; TRBD2 matches 11 bases. This CDR3 is built from 16 residues. Germline CDR1 is MNHEY and CDR2 is SVGEGT. The V gene end was trimmed by 4 bases and the J gene end by 3 bases; junction bases not matched to a gene: 8. DNA for the CDR3: TGTGCCAGCAGTTTCGCGGGACTAGCGGAGGGCTACGAGCAGTACTTC. Protein: CASSFAGLAEGYEQYF.

The sample holds a few counts of this clonotype. This chain links TRBV7-3 with TRBJ1-4, with D possibly TRBD1 on 5 matching bases. Germline loops: CDR1 SGHTA, CDR2 FQGTGA. Trimming pared 6 bases from V and 5 bases from J, leaving 10 bases between. This CDR3 spans 13 amino acids. For the CDR3, the DNA is TGTGCCAGCAGTTCGGGGCCAAATGAAAAACTGTTTTTT. This gives the protein CASSSGPNEKLFF.

The chain couples TRBV7-9 to TRBJ2-1, with D uncertain. Deletions cut 5 bases from V and 4 bases from J, with 9 bases between. The germline V gene encodes CDR1 SEHNR and CDR2 FQNEAQ (reference sequence). CDR3 length: 13 amino acids. The CDR3 DNA sequence: TGTGCCAGCAGCCAGGCACAGTACAATGAGCAGTTCTTC. It encodes CASSQAQYNEQFF.

The chain couples TRBV19 to TRBJ2-7, with D perhaps TRBD2 (6 bases). CDR1 and CDR2 (germline): LNHDA, SQIVND (reference sequence). The CDR3 runs to 13 residues. V gave up 4 bases and J gave up 5 bases, with 12 bases separating them. CDR3 coding DNA: TGTGCCAGTAGTAGGCGGGGAGCCAACGAGCAGTACTTC. This encodes CASSRRGANEQYF.

This chain joins TRBV11-3 and TRBJ2-7, with a weak D call TRBD1 (6 bases). The CDR3 has 14 amino acids. Germline assignment: CDR1 SGHNT and CDR2 YENEEA. V was shortened by 8 bases and J by 3 bases, with 17 bases between the two germline ends. The CDR3 sequence is CASSPWTANYEQYF. Written as DNA, the CDR3 is TGTGCCAGCTCCCCATGGACAGCTAACTACGAGCAGTACTTC.

This clonotype was seen a few times. J is TRBJ2-5 and V is TRBV20-1; 11 nucleotides agree with TRBD2. J lost 3 bases, V lost 0 bases, and 9 bases had no gene match. Germline lookup yields CDR1 DFQATT and CDR2 SNEGSKA (reference sequence). The CDR3 totals 17 residues. CDR3 coding DNA: TGCAGTGCTAGAGATCCAGCTAGCGGGGGGATGAAAGAGACCCAGTACTTC. Its protein is CSARDPASGGMKETQYF.

V and J are TRBV29-1 and TRBJ2-3; 10 positions match TRBD1. Germline assignment: CDR1 SQVTM and CDR2 ANQGSEA. The junction had 7 bases not matched to a gene; V was cut back by 6 bases and J by 4 bases. This CDR3 comprises 14 residues. CDR3 bases: TGCAGCGTCTCTAGACAGGGGGCTTCAGATACGCAGTATTTT. Protein: CSVSRQGASDTQYF.

The CDR3 nucleotides read TGTGCCAGCAGCGCAATTAGGACTAGCGTTCATTCTGGGGCCAACGTCCTGACTTTC. This encodes CASSAIRTSVHSGANVLTF. V and J are TRBV7-9 and TRBJ2-6, with TRBD2 matching over 9 bases. Germline V CDR1 and CDR2: SEHNR, FQNEAQ (reference sequence). With V trimmed by 5 bases and J by 1 base, 12 bases remained unmatched. The CDR3 spans 19 residues. The whole variable domain, filled in from reference TRBV7-9 and TRBJ2-6, reads DTGVSQNPRHKITKRGQNVTFRCDPISEHNRLYWYRQTLGQGPEFLTYFQNEAQLEKSRLLSDRFSAERPKGSFSTLEIQRTEQGDSAMYLCASSAIRTSVHSGANVLTFGAGSRLTVL.

The DNA of the CDR3 is TGTGCCAGCAGCTTGGACAGGGTCTACAATGAGCAGTTCTTC. This sequence encodes CASSLDRVYNEQFF. The chain has TRBV5-6 and TRBJ2-1; D possibly corresponds to TRBD1 (6 bases). V lost 0 bases, J lost 3 bases, and 7 bases lay in between. Germline V lookup: CDR1 SGHDT, CDR2 YYEEEE. The CDR3 has 14 residues.

The rearrangement joins TRBV7-9 to TRBJ1-5; the D is unclear. CDR3 length equals 13 residues. V was trimmed by 5 bases and J by 6 bases, leaving 11 bases between them. Germline V lookup: CDR1 SEHNR, CDR2 FQNEAQ (reference sequence). The CDR3 region is CASSPLSSQPQHF. CDR3 sequence (DNA): TGTGCCAGCAGCCCCCTGTCCAGTCAGCCCCAGCATTTT.

The rearrangement links TRBV29-1 to TRBJ2-3; 14 bases fit TRBD2. CDR3 size: 17 residues. V trimming: 6 bases; J trimming: 1 base; junction bases outside the gene matches: 9. Germline values: CDR1 SQVTM, CDR2 ANQGSEA. The CDR3 DNA reads TGCAGCGTCGCGGGACTAGCGGGAGAGGGGGGCACAGATACGCAGTATTTT. Translation: CSVAGLAGEGGTDTQYF.

The V gene is TRBV12-3 or TRBV12-4, the J gene TRBJ2-7; D is unclear. The CDR3 covers 11 residues. With 5 bases removed from V and 6 bases from J, the gap between germline ends came to 8 bases. In DNA form, the CDR3 reads TGTGCCAGCAGTCCGTTGGTCGAGCAGTACTTC. Its translation: CASSPLVEQYF.

This clonotype occurred a few times. This chain uses TRBV12-3 or TRBV12-4 with TRBJ2-2, with D tentatively TRBD1 or TRBD2 (5 bases each). There are 15 residues in the CDR3. V was clipped by 6 bases and J by 5 bases, with 16 bases between them. CDR3 in amino acids: CASSLSRDGTGELFF. CDR3 sequence (DNA): TGTGCCAGCAGCCTTTCCCGGGACGGGACCGGGGAGCTGTTTTTT.

This clonotype was found many times. The chain links TRBV12-3 or TRBV12-4 to TRBJ2-2; possible D gene TRBD1, 6 bases. V was cut by 5 bases and J by 4 bases, with 11 bases left in between. CDR3 length: 14 amino acids. CDR3 DNA sequence: TGTGCCAGCAGTCCAGGGGTGAGCACCGGGGAGCTGTTTTTT. As protein: CASSPGVSTGELFF.

This chain uses TRBV4-1 with TRBJ1-2; tentatively, D is TRBD1 (5 bases). Trimming took 1 base from V and 4 from J, leaving 13 bases between them. This CDR3 region has 15 residues. Germline loops: CDR1 MGHRA, CDR2 YSYEKL. The CDR3 region has the DNA TGCGCCAGCAGCCAAGGTTATCAGGGCATCTATGGCTACACCTTC. It yields the protein CASSQGYQGIYGYTF.

This clonotype occurred a few times. The V gene is TRBV12-3 or TRBV12-4, the J gene TRBJ2-7; D may match TRBD1 or TRBD2 (5 bases each). The CDR3 loop spans 13 amino acids. V was shortened by 7 bases and J by 6 bases, with 16 bases between the two germline ends. The CDR3 sequence is CASILGVRGEQYF. The CDR3 DNA reads TGTGCCAGCATCCTAGGGGTCCGGGGCGAGCAGTACTTC.

The V and J genes are TRBV4-1 and TRBJ2-7, with 7 bases aligning to TRBD2. The germline CDR1 and CDR2 sequences are MGHRA and YSYEKL. V dropped 4 bases and J dropped 4; count of bases not matched to a gene: 10. This CDR3 comprises 15 residues. The CDR3 DNA reads as TGCGCCAGCAGCCCCGAGGGAGGGAGTAGTTACGAGCAGTACTTC. This sequence encodes CASSPEGGSSYEQYF.